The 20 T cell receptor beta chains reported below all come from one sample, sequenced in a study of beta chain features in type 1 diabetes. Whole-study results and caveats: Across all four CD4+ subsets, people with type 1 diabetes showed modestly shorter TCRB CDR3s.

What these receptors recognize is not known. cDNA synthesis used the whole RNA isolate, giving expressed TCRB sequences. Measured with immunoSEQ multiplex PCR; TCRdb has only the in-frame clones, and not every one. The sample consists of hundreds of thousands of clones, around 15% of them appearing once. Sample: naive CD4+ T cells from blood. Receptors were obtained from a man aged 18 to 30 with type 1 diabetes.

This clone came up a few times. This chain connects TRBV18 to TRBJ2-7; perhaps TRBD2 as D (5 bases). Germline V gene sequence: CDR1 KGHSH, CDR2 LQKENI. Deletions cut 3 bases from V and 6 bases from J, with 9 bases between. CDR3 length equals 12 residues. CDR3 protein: CASSPGESEQYF. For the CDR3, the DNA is TGTGCCAGCTCACCTGGGGAGAGCGAGCAGTACTTC.

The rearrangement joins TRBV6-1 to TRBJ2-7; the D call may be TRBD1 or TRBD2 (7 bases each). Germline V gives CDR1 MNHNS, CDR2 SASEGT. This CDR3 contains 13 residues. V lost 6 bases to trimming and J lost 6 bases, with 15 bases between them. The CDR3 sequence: CASRETGTTEQYF. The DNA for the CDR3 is TGTGCCAGCAGGGAGACAGGGACTACCGAGCAGTACTTC.

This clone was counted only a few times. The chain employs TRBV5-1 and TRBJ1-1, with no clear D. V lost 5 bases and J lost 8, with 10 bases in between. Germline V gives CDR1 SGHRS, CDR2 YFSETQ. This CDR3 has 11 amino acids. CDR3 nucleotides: TGCGCCAGCAGGTTTGAGACAGAAGCTTTCTTT. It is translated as CASRFETEAFF. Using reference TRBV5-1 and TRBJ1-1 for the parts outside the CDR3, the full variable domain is KAGVTQTPRYLIKTRGQQVTLSCSPISGHRSVSWYQQTPGQGLQFLFEYFSETQRNKGNFPGRFSGRQFSNSRSEMNVSTLELGDSALYLCASRFETEAFFGQGTRLTVV.

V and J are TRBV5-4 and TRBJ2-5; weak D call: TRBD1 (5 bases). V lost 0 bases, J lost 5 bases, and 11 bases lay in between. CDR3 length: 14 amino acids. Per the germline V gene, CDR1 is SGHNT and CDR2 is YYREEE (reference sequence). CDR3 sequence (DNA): TGTGCCAGCAGCTTGGAGCTGGGGCGGGAGACCCAGTACTTC. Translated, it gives CASSLELGRETQYF.

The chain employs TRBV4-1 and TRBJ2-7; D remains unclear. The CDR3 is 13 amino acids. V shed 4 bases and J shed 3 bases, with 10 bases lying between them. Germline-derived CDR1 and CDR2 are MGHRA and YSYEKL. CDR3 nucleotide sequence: TGCGCCAGCAGCCGGACGGACGGCTACGAGCAGTACTTC. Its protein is CASSRTDGYEQYF.

The CDR3: CASSPGETGNTEAFF. The CDR3 DNA reads as TGCGCCAGCAGCCCCGGGGAGACAGGAAACACTGAAGCTTTCTTT. This chain uses TRBV10-2 with TRBJ1-1, with D possibly TRBD1 on 6 matching bases. The CDR3 is 15 amino acids. Trimming removed 6 bases at V and 2 bases at J, with 16 bases between. In germline, CDR1 is WSHSY, CDR2 SAAADI.

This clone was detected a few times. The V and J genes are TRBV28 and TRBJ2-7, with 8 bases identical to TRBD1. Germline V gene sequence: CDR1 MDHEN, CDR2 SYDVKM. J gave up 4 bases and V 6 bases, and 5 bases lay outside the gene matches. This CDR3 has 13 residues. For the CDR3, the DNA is TGTGCCAGCAGATTGACAGGGGCTTACGAGCAGTACTTC. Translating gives CASRLTGAYEQYF.

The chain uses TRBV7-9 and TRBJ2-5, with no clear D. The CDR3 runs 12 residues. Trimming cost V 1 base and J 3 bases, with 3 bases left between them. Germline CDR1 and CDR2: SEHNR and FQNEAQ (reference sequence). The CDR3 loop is CASSLEEETQYF. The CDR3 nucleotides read TGTGCCAGCAGCTTAGAGGAAGAGACCCAGTACTTC.

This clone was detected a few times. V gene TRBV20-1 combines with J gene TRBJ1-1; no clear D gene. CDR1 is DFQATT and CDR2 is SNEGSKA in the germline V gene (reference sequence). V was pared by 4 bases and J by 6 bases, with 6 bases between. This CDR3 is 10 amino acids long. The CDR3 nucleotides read TGCAGTGCTACCCGCGCTGAAGCTTTCTTT. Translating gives CSATRAEAFF.

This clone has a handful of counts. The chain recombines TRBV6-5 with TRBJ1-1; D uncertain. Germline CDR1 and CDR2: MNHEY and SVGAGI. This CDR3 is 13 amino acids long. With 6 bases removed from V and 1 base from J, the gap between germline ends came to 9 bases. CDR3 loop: CASRKPENTEAFF. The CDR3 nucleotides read TGTGCCAGCAGAAAACCCGAGAACACTGAAGCTTTCTTT.

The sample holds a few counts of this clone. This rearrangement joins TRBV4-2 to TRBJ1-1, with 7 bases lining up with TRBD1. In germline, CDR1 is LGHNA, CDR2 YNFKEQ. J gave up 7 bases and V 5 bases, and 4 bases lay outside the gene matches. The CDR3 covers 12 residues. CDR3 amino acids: CASSEDRIEAFF. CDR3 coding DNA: TGTGCCAGCAGCGAGGACAGGATTGAAGCTTTCTTT.

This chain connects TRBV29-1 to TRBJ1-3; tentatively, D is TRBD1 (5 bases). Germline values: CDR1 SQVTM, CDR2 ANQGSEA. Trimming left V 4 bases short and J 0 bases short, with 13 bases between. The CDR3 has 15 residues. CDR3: CSVARPGSSGNTIYF. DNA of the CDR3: TGCAGCGTTGCTCGACCAGGGAGCTCTGGAAACACCATATATTTT. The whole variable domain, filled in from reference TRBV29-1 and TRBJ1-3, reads SAVISQKPSRDICQRGTSLTIQCQVDSQVTMMFWYRQQPGQSLTLIATANQGSEATYESGFVIDKFPISRPNLTFSTLTVSNMSPEDSSIYLCSVARPGSSGNTIYFGEGSWLTVV.

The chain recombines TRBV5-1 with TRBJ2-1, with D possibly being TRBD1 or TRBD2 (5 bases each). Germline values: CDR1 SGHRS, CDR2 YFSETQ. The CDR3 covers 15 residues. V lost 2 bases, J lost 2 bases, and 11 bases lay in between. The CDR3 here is CASSFPVGAYNEQFF. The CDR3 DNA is TGCGCCAGCAGCTTCCCAGTGGGGGCCTACAATGAGCAGTTCTTC.

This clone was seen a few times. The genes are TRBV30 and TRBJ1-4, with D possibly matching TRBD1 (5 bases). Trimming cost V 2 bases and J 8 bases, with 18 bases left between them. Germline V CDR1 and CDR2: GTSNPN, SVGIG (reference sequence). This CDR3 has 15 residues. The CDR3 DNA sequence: TGTGCCTGGAGTTTTGCCCGTTGGGGACGGGAAAAACTGTTTTTT. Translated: CAWSFARWGREKLFF.

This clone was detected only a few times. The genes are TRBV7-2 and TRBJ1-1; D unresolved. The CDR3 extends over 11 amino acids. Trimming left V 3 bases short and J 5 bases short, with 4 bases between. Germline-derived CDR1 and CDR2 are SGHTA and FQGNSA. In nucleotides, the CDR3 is TGTGCCAGCAGCTTGGAGACTGAAGCTTTCTTT. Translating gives CASSLETEAFF.

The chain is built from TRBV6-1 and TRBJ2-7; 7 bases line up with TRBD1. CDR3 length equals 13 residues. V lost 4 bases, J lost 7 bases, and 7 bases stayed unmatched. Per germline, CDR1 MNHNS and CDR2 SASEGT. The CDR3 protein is CASSATGVGEQYF. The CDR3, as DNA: TGTGCCAGCAGTGCCACAGGGGTAGGGGAGCAGTACTTC.

Written as DNA, the CDR3 is TGTGCCACCAGCAGAGTCAGTTGGGGGAAAGAGACCCAGTACTTC. Residues: CATSRVSWGKETQYF. The chain carries TRBV15 and TRBJ2-5; tentatively, D is TRBD1 or TRBD2 (5 bases each). Germline CDR1 LNHNV, CDR2 YYDKDF (reference sequence). Between the trimmed V and J ends, which lost 1 base and 3 bases, there was a span of 12 bases. The CDR3 is 15 amino acids. Supplemented by reference TRBV15 and TRBJ2-5, the full variable domain reads DAMVIQNPRYQVTQFGKPVTLSCSQTLNHNVMYWYQQKSSQAPKLLFHYYDKDFNNEADTPDNFQSRRPNTSFCFLDIRSPGLGDTAMYLCATSRVSWGKETQYFGPGTRLLVL.

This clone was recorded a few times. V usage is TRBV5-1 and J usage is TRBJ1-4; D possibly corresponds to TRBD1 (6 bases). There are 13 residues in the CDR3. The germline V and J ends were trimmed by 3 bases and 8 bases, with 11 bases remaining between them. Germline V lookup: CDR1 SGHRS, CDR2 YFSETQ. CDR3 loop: CASSSDSLEKLFF. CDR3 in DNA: TGCGCCAGCAGCTCGGACAGCTTAGAAAAACTGTTTTTT.

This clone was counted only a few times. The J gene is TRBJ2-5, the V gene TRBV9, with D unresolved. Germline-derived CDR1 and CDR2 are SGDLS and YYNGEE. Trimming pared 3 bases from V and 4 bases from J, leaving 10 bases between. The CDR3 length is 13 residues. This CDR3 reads CASSARLAETQYF. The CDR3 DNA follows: TGTGCCAGCAGCGCCAGGCTCGCAGAGACCCAGTACTTC.

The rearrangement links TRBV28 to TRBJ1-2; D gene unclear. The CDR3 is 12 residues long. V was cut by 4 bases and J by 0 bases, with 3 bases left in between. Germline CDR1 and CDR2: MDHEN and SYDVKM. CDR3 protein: CASSSSNYGYTF. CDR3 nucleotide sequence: TGTGCCAGCAGTTCCTCTAACTATGGCTACACCTTC.